Here is one T cell receptor beta chain with its context. Other DNA sequences of this sample code for an identical CDR3. Using immunoSEQ multiplex PCR, the repertoire was profiled, and TCRdb retains in-frame clones only, with some absent. The table shows 150,000 or so clones, with roughly 93% occurring only once. Germline CDR1 is LGHNA and CDR2 is YNFKEQ. CDR3 length equals 14 residues. The ends were cut back, 4 bases at V and 5 bases at J, with 14 bases in the middle. This record comes from a study of control samples from healthy donors and cancer patients. The material sequenced was blood. The chain uses TRBV4-2 and TRBJ2-5, with D hard to call. The origin of this receptor is a man younger than 35 in good health. This chain's CDR3 is CASSLHEDQETQYF. For the CDR3, the DNA is TGTGCCAGCAGCCTCCACGAAGATCAGGAGACCCAGTACTTC.